This paragraph reports one T cell receptor beta chain. Its antigen remains unidentified. It has no much larger one-base neighbor in the sample; base qualities were not kept. The sample originates from a study of blood T cell repertoires in COVID-19 (dated by TCRdb to about 2020). A note on the overall study: Collaborator samples came from the United States, Italy and Spain and covered acute and convalescent phases of COVID-19. The prospective study material was composed of cDNA or gDNA derived from T cells, B-cell-depleted T cells, or PBMCs. Deeply sampled blood TCRbeta repertoires from subjects exposed to, actively infected with, or recovered from COVID-19 were included in the dataset. The repertoires were made available in a free public database intended to serve as a resource for research on the immune response to SARS-CoV-2. Samples came from the ongoing ImmuneRACE study (first 160 participants) plus 1,254 subjects from 6 global collaborators. Sample metadata almost always included a de-identified subject ID, COVID-19 status, age in years and sex. HLA class I and class II types, where available, came from metadata supplied by the sample provider rather than from assay-based typing. On the study overall, not on this receptor specifically: The quantity of clinical and demographic metadata differed by source and by participant and was supplied without curation.

Enrolling through a virtual design, the prospective study's participants ranged in age from roughly 18 to 89 years and lived across more than 20 United States geographic areas. In the prospective study, participants were assigned to cohorts based on the clinical history participants reported in a screening survey and a study questionnaire. Mobile phlebotomists in the prospective study collected whole blood, serum and a nasopharyngeal or oropharyngeal swab from every participant. Participants in the prospective study had the option to provide additional blood draws and questionnaires over a roughly 2-month period. Blood samples from the prospective study were shipped frozen or at room temperature prior to DNA extraction. V is cut back by 0 bases and J by 5 bases, with 4 bases in the junction unmatched. From a lookup of the germline V gene (reference sequence), CDR1 and CDR2 are LNHDA and SQIVND. CDR3 length: 15 amino acids, cysteine to phenylalanine. Solely the CDR3 DNA is kept, with 45 bases framed from the first base.

The immunoSEQ Assay, a bias-controlled multiplex PCR, was used to amplify TCRbeta CDR3 regions from genomic DNA. For the original study's pipeline: The number of nucleated cells in each sample was estimated by amplification of reference gene primers within the assay. Sequence reads were collapsed and filtered to measure the absolute abundance of every unique TCRbeta CDR3 rearrangement. For each sample, productive Simpson clonality was calculated as the square root of Simpson's diversity index over productive rearrangements. Imported from immuneACCESS, the table was reduced by TCRdb to in-frame sequences with V and J called. These copies leave out some clones; in studies compared against another copy, an unresolved V gene accounts for under half, and the cause of the remainder is not known. V, J and clone size are those of that table, while D and trimming were read from the DNA. The sample records around 260,000 clones, 80% to 90% of which are singletons. The ten biggest clones cover about 4% of the sample.

Sequencing was done on a sample of PBMCs or T cells enriched from blood (not recorded which). This sequence originates from a man aged 30-40 years with acute COVID-19. The rearranged segments are TRBV19 and TRBJ1-1; TRBD1 fits 9 bases in the junction. The CDR3 in this case is CASSIEGTGRTEAFF. At the DNA level, the sequence is TGTGCCAGTAGTATAGAGGGGACAGGGCGAACTGAAGCTTTCTTT.